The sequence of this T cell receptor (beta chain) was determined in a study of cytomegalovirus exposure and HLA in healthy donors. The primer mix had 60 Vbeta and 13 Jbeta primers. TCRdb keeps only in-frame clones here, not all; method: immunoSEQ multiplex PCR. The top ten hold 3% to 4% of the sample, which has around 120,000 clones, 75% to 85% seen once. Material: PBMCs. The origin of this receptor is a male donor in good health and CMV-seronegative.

CDR3 DNA sequence: TGTGCCAGCAGTGAGGTTTCGGGGTCTCAGCCCCAGCATTTT. It translates to CASSEVSGSQPQHF. The chain uses TRBV2 and TRBJ1-5; D is unresolved. This CDR3 spans 14 amino acids. Trimming took off 3 bases at V and 6 bases at J, with 12 bases between the two ends. The germline CDR1 and CDR2 sequences are SNHLY and FYNNEI.